This T cell receptor (beta chain) is from a study of human T cells and chemical hapten exposure. In the study overall: Enrolled patients were predominantly female and had alopecia areata, totalis or universalis. General study results and limits: Sensitizing to DPC left TCRs with a frequency above 1 in 1000 unaltered. Expanded TCRs made up significantly more big CDR3 similarity clusters than controls did.

TCRdb re-called the RACE reads through MiXCR, storing one row per CDR3 protein. Among some 41,000 distinct CDR3 sequences listed, 4% were seen once. As for time point: patch test 1, 2 weeks after DPC sensitization. Treatment of the sample: therapeutic diphenylcyclopropenone sensitization with weekly scalp DPC. Total RNA was isolated from unfractionated whole blood. Blood collection happened ahead of applying each patch test. This clonotype was observed many times. Its specificity is unknown. With V trimmed by 6 bases and J by 9 bases, 8 bases remained unmatched. This CDR3 spans 13 amino acids. Per germline, CDR1 ENHRY and CDR2 SYGVKD.

The V gene is TRBV10-3, the J gene TRBJ2-1; 7 nucleotides agree with TRBD2. The receptor's source is a man aged 45-65 years with alopecia areata. Some clones in this sample may be carry-over from other donors' samples. The input for sequencing was whole blood, taken in connection with sensitization to the hapten diphenylcyclopropenone (DPC). The CDR3 nucleotides read TGTGCCATCAGAGGAAGCGGGATAGGTGAGCAGTTCTTC. This sequence encodes CAIRGSGIGEQFF.